These T cell receptor beta chains were read from a single sample in a study of blood T cell repertoires in COVID-19. Generated by immunoSEQ multiplex PCR, the TCRdb table keeps only in-frame clones and is missing some. The sample holds around 400,000 clones, more than 80% seen once. Sequencing used peripheral blood. The receptors originated from a man in his forties or fifties with acute or convalescent COVID-19. CDR3s include the opening cysteine and the closing phenylalanine or tryptophan. D genes are given only for firm matches. Size tells how often a clone was seen (once, few, many) or the class of an expanded clone, and some rows leave it out.

v_gene: TRBV2; abundance: -; d_gene: TRBD1; j_gene: TRBJ1-2; CDR3aa: CASSEQGASYGYTF; CDR3nt: TGTGCCAGCAGTGAACAGGGGGCGAGCTATGGCTACACCTTC
v_gene: TRBV7-9; abundance: few; d_gene: -; j_gene: TRBJ1-1; CDR3aa: CATPGTTNTEAFF; CDR3nt: TGTGCCACCCCAGGGACAACGAACACTGAAGCTTTCTTT
v_gene: TRBV3-1/TRBV3-2; abundance: -; d_gene: -; j_gene: TRBJ1-6; CDR3aa: CASSQDVSSYNSPLHF; CDR3nt: TGTGCCAGCAGCCAAGATGTGAGCTCCTATAATTCACCCCTCCACTTT
v_gene: TRBV5-6; abundance: -; d_gene: TRBD1; j_gene: TRBJ1-2; CDR3aa: CASSLEGTGTLEVNYGYTF; CDR3nt: TGTGCCAGCAGCTTGGAAGGGACAGGGACTTTGGAGGTCAACTATGGCTACACCTTC
v_gene: TRBV2; abundance: -; d_gene: -; j_gene: TRBJ2-3; CDR3aa: CASSLSGVSTDTQYF; CDR3nt: TGTGCCAGCAGTCTTAGCGGAGTAAGCACAGATACGCAGTATTTT
v_gene: TRBV28; abundance: -; d_gene: -; j_gene: TRBJ1-2; CDR3aa: CASSPVGEANYGYTF; CDR3nt: TGTGCCAGCAGCCCCGTAGGGGAAGCTAACTATGGCTACACCTTC
v_gene: TRBV6-1; abundance: -; d_gene: TRBD1; j_gene: TRBJ2-7; CDR3aa: CASSDLTGTFLREQYF; CDR3nt: TGTGCCAGCAGTGACCTGACAGGGACGTTTCTTAGGGAGCAGTACTTC
v_gene: TRBV19; abundance: -; d_gene: TRBD2; j_gene: TRBJ2-4; CDR3aa: CASSRTSGDIQYF; CDR3nt: TGTGCCAGTAGTAGGACTAGCGGGGACATTCAGTACTTC
v_gene: TRBV4-3; abundance: -; d_gene: TRBD1; j_gene: TRBJ1-2; CDR3aa: CASSQDGTGSNYGYTF; CDR3nt: TGCGCCAGCAGCCAAGATGGGACAGGGAGCAACTATGGCTACACCTTC
v_gene: TRBV29-1; abundance: few; d_gene: -; j_gene: TRBJ1-1; CDR3aa: CSVGEGNTEAFF; CDR3nt: TGCAGCGTTGGCGAGGGAAACACTGAAGCTTTCTTT
v_gene: TRBV5-4; abundance: -; d_gene: TRBD2; j_gene: TRBJ2-7; CDR3aa: CASSQGLGSSYEQYF; CDR3nt: TGTGCCAGCAGCCAGGGACTAGGAAGCTCCTACGAGCAGTACTTC
v_gene: TRBV12-5; abundance: once; d_gene: TRBD1; j_gene: TRBJ2-7; CDR3aa: CASGSRQGISYEQYF; CDR3nt: TGTGCTAGTGGTTCCCGACAGGGTATATCCTACGAGCAGTACTTC
v_gene: TRBV7-8; abundance: few; d_gene: -; j_gene: TRBJ1-4; CDR3aa: CASSLARAGVEKLFF; CDR3nt: TGTGCCAGCAGCTTAGCCAGGGCAGGAGTCGAAAAACTGTTTTTT
v_gene: TRBV21-1; abundance: -; d_gene: -; j_gene: TRBJ2-3; CDR3aa: CASSRIQDRVTDTQYF; CDR3nt: TGTGCCAGCAGCAGAATTCAGGACAGAGTCACAGATACGCAGTATTTT
v_gene: TRBV5-1; abundance: -; d_gene: -; j_gene: TRBJ2-6; CDR3aa: CASSSHLLSSGANVLTF; CDR3nt: TGCGCCAGCAGCTCGCACCTCCTGAGCTCTGGGGCCAACGTCCTGACTTTC
v_gene: TRBV29-1; abundance: -; d_gene: -; j_gene: TRBJ1-1; CDR3aa: CSAGQMNTEAFF; CDR3nt: TGCAGCGCTGGACAGATGAACACTGAAGCTTTCTTT
v_gene: TRBV4-3; abundance: -; d_gene: TRBD2; j_gene: TRBJ2-1; CDR3aa: CASSQAQTSGGADEQFF; CDR3nt: TGCGCCAGCAGCCAAGCACAGACTAGCGGGGGGGCCGATGAGCAGTTCTTC
v_gene: TRBV5-6; abundance: once; d_gene: -; j_gene: TRBJ1-2; CDR3aa: CASSSPPGVGGYTF; CDR3nt: TGTGCCAGCAGTTCCCCCCCGGGTGTTGGTGGCTACACCTTC
v_gene: TRBV11-2; abundance: once; d_gene: -; j_gene: TRBJ2-5; CDR3aa: CASSLPRDPPETQYF; CDR3nt: TGTGCCAGCAGCTTACCCAGGGATCCCCCAGAGACCCAGTACTTC
v_gene: TRBV7-2; abundance: -; d_gene: -; j_gene: TRBJ2-2; CDR3aa: CASSLVSRVTGELFF; CDR3nt: TGTGCCAGCAGCTTAGTGAGTCGGGTCACCGGGGAGCTGTTTTTT
v_gene: TRBV6-4; abundance: -; d_gene: TRBD1; j_gene: TRBJ1-2; CDR3aa: CASSDSRGDRVFGYTF; CDR3nt: TGTGCCAGCAGTGACTCCCGGGGGGACAGGGTCTTTGGCTACACCTTC
v_gene: TRBV28; abundance: -; d_gene: TRBD1; j_gene: TRBJ1-4; CDR3aa: CASSFTGTGREKLFF; CDR3nt: TGTGCCAGCAGTTTCACCGGGACAGGGCGCGAAAAACTGTTTTTT
v_gene: TRBV9; abundance: -; d_gene: TRBD1; j_gene: TRBJ1-2; CDR3aa: CASSMTGVDGYTF; CDR3nt: TGTGCCAGCAGCATGACAGGGGTGGATGGCTACACCTTC
v_gene: TRBV7-9; abundance: few; d_gene: TRBD1; j_gene: TRBJ1-5; CDR3aa: CASSPPYRQGRNQPQHF; CDR3nt: TGTGCCAGCAGCCCCCCATACCGACAGGGGCGCAATCAGCCCCAGCATTTT
v_gene: TRBV10-3; abundance: once; d_gene: -; j_gene: TRBJ1-2; CDR3aa: CAISESRGGTNYGYTF; CDR3nt: TGTGCCATCAGTGAGTCTCGGGGGGGGACTAACTATGGCTACACCTTC
v_gene: TRBV5-1; abundance: -; d_gene: TRBD2; j_gene: TRBJ2-7; CDR3aa: CASSGLAGAYEQYF; CDR3nt: TGCGCCAGCTCCGGACTAGCGGGAGCCTACGAGCAGTACTTC
v_gene: TRBV24-1; abundance: -; d_gene: -; j_gene: TRBJ2-3; CDR3aa: CATSDPTETTSTDTQYF; CDR3nt: TGTGCCACCAGTGATCCTACTGAGACAACTAGCACAGATACGCAGTATTTT
v_gene: TRBV7-2; abundance: -; d_gene: -; j_gene: TRBJ1-6; CDR3aa: CASSFRTAMNSPLHF; CDR3nt: TGTGCCAGCAGCTTCAGGACAGCGATGAATTCACCCCTCCACTTT
v_gene: TRBV2; abundance: -; d_gene: TRBD2; j_gene: TRBJ2-7; CDR3aa: CASRKESLAGANEQYF; CDR3nt: TGTGCCAGCAGGAAAGAAAGCTTAGCGGGAGCAAACGAGCAGTACTTC
v_gene: TRBV19; abundance: -; d_gene: -; j_gene: TRBJ2-2; CDR3aa: CASSIPRSGETGELFF; CDR3nt: TGTGCCAGTAGTATCCCCCGATCAGGGGAGACCGGGGAGCTGTTTTTT
v_gene: TRBV5-4; abundance: -; d_gene: -; j_gene: TRBJ1-5; CDR3aa: CASSSGGESQPQHF; CDR3nt: TGTGCCAGCAGCTCGGGGGGGGAAAGTCAGCCCCAGCATTTT
v_gene: TRBV5-6; abundance: -; d_gene: TRBD1; j_gene: TRBJ2-1; CDR3aa: CASSRRTGGNEQFF; CDR3nt: TGTGCCAGCAGCCGGAGGACAGGGGGTAATGAGCAGTTCTTC
v_gene: TRBV27; abundance: -; d_gene: TRBD1; j_gene: TRBJ1-5; CDR3aa: CASSTGTGINQPQHF; CDR3nt: TGTGCCAGCAGTACTGGGACAGGAATCAATCAGCCCCAGCATTTT
v_gene: TRBV5-1; abundance: -; d_gene: TRBD1; j_gene: TRBJ2-1; CDR3aa: CASSSGQTYNEQFF; CDR3nt: TGCGCCAGCAGCTCGGGACAGACTTACAATGAGCAGTTCTTC
v_gene: TRBV28; abundance: -; d_gene: TRBD1; j_gene: TRBJ2-5; CDR3aa: CASSAPGQQETQYF; CDR3nt: TGTGCCAGCAGTGCGCCGGGACAGCAAGAGACCCAGTACTTC
v_gene: TRBV7-2; abundance: few; d_gene: TRBD2; j_gene: TRBJ2-7; CDR3aa: CASSLTSGGSYEQYF; CDR3nt: TGTGCCAGCAGCTTGACCAGCGGGGGGTCCTACGAGCAGTACTTC
v_gene: TRBV6-5; abundance: -; d_gene: -; j_gene: TRBJ2-1; CDR3aa: CASSYARGEEQFF; CDR3nt: TGTGCCAGCAGTTATGCCAGGGGCGAGGAGCAGTTCTTC
v_gene: TRBV6-6; abundance: -; d_gene: -; j_gene: TRBJ1-2; CDR3aa: CASRNRADYGYTF; CDR3nt: TGTGCCAGCAGGAACAGGGCTGACTATGGCTACACCTTC
v_gene: TRBV4-2; abundance: -; d_gene: TRBD2; j_gene: TRBJ2-2; CDR3aa: CASRLTLAGANTGELFF; CDR3nt: TGTGCCAGCAGACTAACACTAGCGGGGGCGAACACCGGGGAGCTGTTTTTT
v_gene: TRBV4-2; abundance: -; d_gene: -; j_gene: TRBJ2-3; CDR3aa: CASSQDPSTDTQYF; CDR3nt: TGTGCCAGCAGCCAAGATCCTAGCACAGATACGCAGTATTTT
v_gene: TRBV12-3/TRBV12-4; abundance: -; d_gene: -; j_gene: TRBJ2-7; CDR3aa: CASSFQMNEQYF; CDR3nt: TGTGCCAGCAGTTTCCAGATGAACGAGCAGTACTTC
v_gene: TRBV21-1; abundance: -; d_gene: -; j_gene: TRBJ1-2; CDR3aa: CASSNKGADGYTF; CDR3nt: TGTGCCAGCAGCAATAAGGGGGCAGATGGCTACACCTTC
v_gene: TRBV7-9; abundance: -; d_gene: TRBD2; j_gene: TRBJ2-7; CDR3aa: CASSLVEAGRYEQYF; CDR3nt: TGTGCCAGCAGCTTAGTCGAAGCGGGACGGTACGAGCAGTACTTC
v_gene: TRBV5-6; abundance: -; d_gene: TRBD2; j_gene: TRBJ2-7; CDR3aa: CASSLERELYEQYF; CDR3nt: TGTGCCAGCAGCTTGGAGCGGGAGCTCTACGAGCAGTACTTC
v_gene: TRBV6-5; abundance: few; d_gene: TRBD1; j_gene: TRBJ1-1; CDR3aa: CASSYSTGLHSTEAFF; CDR3nt: TGTGCCAGCAGTTACTCGACAGGGCTACATAGCACTGAAGCTTTCTTT
v_gene: TRBV7-8; abundance: -; d_gene: -; j_gene: TRBJ1-1; CDR3aa: CASSLAPGSTEAFF; CDR3nt: TGTGCCAGCAGCTTAGCGCCGGGTAGCACTGAAGCTTTCTTT
v_gene: TRBV30; abundance: -; d_gene: TRBD2; j_gene: TRBJ2-3; CDR3aa: CAWSLGTSGTDTQYF; CDR3nt: TGTGCCTGGAGTCTCGGGACTAGCGGGACAGATACGCAGTATTTT
v_gene: TRBV7-8; abundance: -; d_gene: -; j_gene: TRBJ1-1; CDR3aa: CASSLEQGDTEAFF; CDR3nt: TGTGCCAGCAGCTTAGAACAGGGAGACACTGAAGCTTTCTTT
v_gene: TRBV4-1; abundance: -; d_gene: -; j_gene: TRBJ1-3; CDR3aa: CASSQGTLGISGNTIYF; CDR3nt: TGCGCCAGCAGCCAAGGGACTTTGGGTATCTCTGGAAACACCATATATTTT
v_gene: TRBV4-1; abundance: -; d_gene: TRBD1; j_gene: TRBJ1-1; CDR3aa: CASSHDSLRGKRMNTEAFF; CDR3nt: TGCGCCAGCAGCCACGACTCCCTCAGGGGGAAAAGAATGAACACTGAAGCTTTCTTT
v_gene: TRBV5-4; abundance: -; d_gene: TRBD1; j_gene: TRBJ1-6; CDR3aa: CASSFGQGGYNSPLHF; CDR3nt: TGTGCCAGCAGCTTCGGACAGGGGGGCTATAATTCACCCCTCCACTTT
v_gene: TRBV9; abundance: -; d_gene: TRBD1; j_gene: TRBJ2-1; CDR3aa: CASSVEGADYNEQFF; CDR3nt: TGTGCCAGCAGCGTAGAGGGGGCAGACTACAATGAGCAGTTCTTC
v_gene: TRBV28; abundance: -; d_gene: -; j_gene: TRBJ1-2; CDR3aa: CASSPTVDRSYGYTF; CDR3nt: TGTGCCAGCAGTCCGACCGTCGACAGGAGCTATGGCTACACCTTC
v_gene: TRBV5-1; abundance: once; d_gene: TRBD1; j_gene: TRBJ2-7; CDR3aa: CASRQTGRNEQYF; CDR3nt: TGCGCCAGCAGACAGACAGGGCGGAACGAGCAGTACTTC
v_gene: TRBV6-2/TRBV6-3; abundance: -; d_gene: TRBD2; j_gene: TRBJ2-1; CDR3aa: CASSYSRGLAGGVRNEQFF; CDR3nt: TGTGCCAGCAGTTACTCGAGGGGACTAGCGGGAGGAGTTCGGAATGAGCAGTTCTTC
v_gene: TRBV7-8; abundance: -; d_gene: TRBD1; j_gene: TRBJ1-5; CDR3aa: CASSLQFLGQGKGQPQHF; CDR3nt: TGTGCCAGCAGCTTACAGTTCCTCGGACAGGGGAAGGGCCAGCCCCAGCATTTT
v_gene: TRBV5-1; abundance: -; d_gene: -; j_gene: TRBJ2-1; CDR3aa: CASSLTGDSVFNEQFF; CDR3nt: TGCGCCAGCAGCTTGACTGGTGACAGCGTCTTCAATGAGCAGTTCTTC